These T cell receptor beta chains were read from a single sample in a study of T cells after yellow fever vaccination. Each CDR3 protein gets one entry after TCRdb re-called the 5' RACE reads with MiXCR. The data contain a few hundred thousand distinct CDR3 sequences, roughly 19% of them seen just once; the ten biggest clones take up about 13%. Sequenced here: PBMCs, sampled 15 days after the yellow fever booster vaccination. All receptors derive from a man aged 30-40 years who received the YFV17D yellow fever vaccine. CDR3s include the opening cysteine and the closing phenylalanine or tryptophan. D genes are given only for firm matches. Expanded clones are given a class, and other clones once, few, many or no size at all.

TRBJ2-3,few,TRBV11-3,NA,TGTGCCAGCAGTTCCTCAGGGCTATCCACAGATACGCAGTATTTT,CASSSSGLSTDTQYF
TRBJ1-2,few,TRBV19,NA,TGTGCCAGTAGTTCTCTCAGGGGAAACTATGGCTACACCTTC,CASSSLRGNYGYTF
TRBJ2-7,NA,TRBV7-9,TRBD2,TGTGCCAGCAGAGCTAGCGGCAAAATTGGGCAGTACTTC,CASRASGKIGQYF
TRBJ2-7,few,TRBV20-1,TRBD2,TGCAGTGCTAGAGAGCTAGCGGGAGGATCCTACGAGCAGTACTTC,CSARELAGGSYEQYF
TRBJ2-3,NA,TRBV6-5,TRBD1,TGTGCCAGCAGTTACTCAGACAGGGGCATAGATACGCAGTATTTT,CASSYSDRGIDTQYF
TRBJ2-4,few,TRBV6-4,NA,TGTGCCAGCAGTAACGGTGTCGTATACCTCGGAAACATTCAGTACTTC,CASSNGVVYLGNIQYF
TRBJ2-1,few,TRBV4-2,TRBD2,TGTGCCAGCAGCCAAGGATGGCTAGCGGGCCGCAATGTCTACAATGAGCAGTTCTTC,CASSQGWLAGRNVYNEQFF
TRBJ2-3,NA,TRBV7-2,NA,TGTGCCAGCAGCTCCTACAACGGGGCAGATACGCAGTATTTT,CASSSYNGADTQYF
TRBJ2-4,NA,TRBV3-1,NA,TGTGCCAGCAGCCAACAACAGGGTCCTTACATTCAGTACTTC,CASSQQQGPYIQYF
TRBJ2-1,NA,TRBV4-3,TRBD2,TGCGCCAGCAGCCAAAATAGCGGGGAGCAGTTCTTC,CASSQNSGEQFF